This T cell receptor beta chain derives from a study of cytomegalovirus exposure and HLA in healthy donors. Study results and caveats: The study listed some 160 cytomegalovirus-associated TCR beta chains. With high specificity and sensitivity, the classifier reportedly diagnosed cytomegalovirus status.

Germline V gives CDR1 LGHNA, CDR2 YNFKEQ. CDR3 length equals 16 residues. V was pared by 3 bases and J by 2 bases, with 16 bases between. PCR involved 60 Vbeta and 13 Jbeta primers. Per the study methods: The count from a later analysis was 79 million or so unique TCR beta chains, about 9.9 million of them shared. Sequenced by immunoSEQ multiplex PCR; TCRdb stores in-frame clones only, minus some. The DNA gave D and trimming, while V, J and clone size come from that table. The sample contains roughly 55,000 clones, about 67% of which appear only once. On this clone: Antigen: not known.

The rearrangement uses TRBV4-2 and TRBJ1-2; perhaps TRBD1 as D (6 bases). Sequenced sample: PBMCs. This sequence was found in a man aged 35 to 55 in good health and CMV-seropositive. The CDR3 nucleotides are TGTGCCAGCAGCCACGCGAGTAGGACAGAGAACTATGGCTACACCTTC. Its translation: CASSHASRTENYGYTF.